This TCR beta chain was identified in a study of CD8+CD57+ T cells in acquired aplastic anemia. Study details: Recorded DNA amounts for sorted CD4+ and CD8+ cells had an average of about 3.5 ug.

This CDR3 is built from 13 residues. Trimming stripped 5 bases from V and 5 bases from J, with 12 bases between. Germline values: CDR1 SGHTA, CDR2 FQGNSA. Profiles of TCR beta VDJ and CDR3 were generated from a genomic DNA template. TCRdb independently ran MiXCR on the reads; one entry per CDR3 protein. The table lists about 180,000 distinct CDR3 sequences, approximately 48% of them singletons, with 1.8% in the top ten. Study-wide findings and caveats: Researchers report that 25 to 35 CD8+ CDR3 sequences appeared in both patients and controls.

Only patients with CD8+CD57+ cell expansion on flow cytometry were chosen for sequencing. On this clonotype: As yet, its antigen is unknown.

The receptor comes from a human donor with aplastic anemia. The V and J genes are TRBV7-2 and TRBJ2-5; D tentatively reads TRBD1 or TRBD2 (5 bases each). Sequencing was done on a sample of sorted CD4+, CD8+, or CD8+CD57+ T cells (not recorded which) from PBMCs. The CDR3 DNA is TGTGCCAGCAGCCAAGGGGAGTCGGAGACCCAGTACTTC. Translated, it gives CASSQGESETQYF.